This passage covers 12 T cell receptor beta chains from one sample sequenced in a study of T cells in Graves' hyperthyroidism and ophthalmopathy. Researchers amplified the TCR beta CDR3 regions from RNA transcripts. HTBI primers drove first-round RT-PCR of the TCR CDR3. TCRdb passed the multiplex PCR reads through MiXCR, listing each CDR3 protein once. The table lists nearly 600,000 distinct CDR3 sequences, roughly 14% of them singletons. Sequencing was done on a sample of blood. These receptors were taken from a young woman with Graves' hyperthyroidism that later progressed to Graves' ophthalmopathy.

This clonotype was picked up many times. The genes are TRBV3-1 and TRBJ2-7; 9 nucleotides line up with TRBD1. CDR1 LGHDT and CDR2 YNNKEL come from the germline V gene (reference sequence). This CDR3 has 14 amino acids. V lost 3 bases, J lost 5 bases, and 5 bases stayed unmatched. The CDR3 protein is CASSQRTGENEQYF. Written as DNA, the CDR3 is TGTGCCAGCAGCCAGAGGACAGGGGAGAACGAGCAGTACTTC.

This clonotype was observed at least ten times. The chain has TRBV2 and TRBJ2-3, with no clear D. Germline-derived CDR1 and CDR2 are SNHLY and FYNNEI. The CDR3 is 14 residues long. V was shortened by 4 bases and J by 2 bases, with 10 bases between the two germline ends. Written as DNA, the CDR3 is TGTGCCAGCAGTGTGGGTAGCTACACAGATACGCAGTATTTT. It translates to CASSVGSYTDTQYF.

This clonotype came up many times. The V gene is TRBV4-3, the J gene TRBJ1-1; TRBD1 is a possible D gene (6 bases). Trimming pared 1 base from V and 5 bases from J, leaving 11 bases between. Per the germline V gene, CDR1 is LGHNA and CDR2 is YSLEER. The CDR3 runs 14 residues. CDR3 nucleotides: TGCGCCAGCAGCCAAGGGAGTAGGGGGACTGAAGCTTTCTTT. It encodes CASSQGSRGTEAFF.

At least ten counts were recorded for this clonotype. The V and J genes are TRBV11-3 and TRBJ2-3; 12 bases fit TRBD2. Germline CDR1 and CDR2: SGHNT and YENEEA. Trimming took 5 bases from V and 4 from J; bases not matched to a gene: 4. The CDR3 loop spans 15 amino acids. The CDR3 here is CASSPRTSGADTQYF. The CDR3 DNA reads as TGTGCCAGCAGCCCCCGGACTAGCGGGGCAGATACGCAGTATTTT.

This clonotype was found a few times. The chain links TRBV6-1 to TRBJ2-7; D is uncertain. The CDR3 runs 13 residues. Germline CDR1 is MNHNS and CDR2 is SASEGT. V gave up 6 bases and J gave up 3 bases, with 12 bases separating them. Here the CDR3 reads CASSTPELYEQYF. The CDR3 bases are TGTGCCAGCAGCACACCCGAGCTCTACGAGCAGTACTTC.

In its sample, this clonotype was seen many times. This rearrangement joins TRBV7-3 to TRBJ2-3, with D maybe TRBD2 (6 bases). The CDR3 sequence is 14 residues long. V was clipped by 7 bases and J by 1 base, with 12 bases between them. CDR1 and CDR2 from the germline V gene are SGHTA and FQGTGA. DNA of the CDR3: TGTGCCAGCAACCTAGGCGGGGGCACAGATACGCAGTATTTT. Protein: CASNLGGGTDTQYF.

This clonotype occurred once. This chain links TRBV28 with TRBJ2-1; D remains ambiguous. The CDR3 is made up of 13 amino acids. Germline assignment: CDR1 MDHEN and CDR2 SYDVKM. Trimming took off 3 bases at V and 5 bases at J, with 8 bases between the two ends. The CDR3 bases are TGTGCCAGCAGTTTTACGCAGGACAATGAGCAGTTCTTC. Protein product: CASSFTQDNEQFF.

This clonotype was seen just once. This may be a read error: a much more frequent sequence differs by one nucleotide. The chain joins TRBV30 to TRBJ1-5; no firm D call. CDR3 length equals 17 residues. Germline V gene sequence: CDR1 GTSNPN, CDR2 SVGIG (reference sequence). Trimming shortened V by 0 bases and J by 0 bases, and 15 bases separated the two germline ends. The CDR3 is CAWSVERTASSNQPQHF. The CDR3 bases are TGTGCCTGGAGTGTAGAGAGGACCGCGTCTAGCAATCAGCCCCAGCATTTT.

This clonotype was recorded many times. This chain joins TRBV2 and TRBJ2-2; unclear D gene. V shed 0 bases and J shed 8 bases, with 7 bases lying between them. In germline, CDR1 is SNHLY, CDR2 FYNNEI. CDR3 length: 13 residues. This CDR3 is CASSEAPRGELFF. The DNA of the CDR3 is TGTGCCAGCAGTGAAGCGCCCAGGGGGGAGCTGTTTTTT.

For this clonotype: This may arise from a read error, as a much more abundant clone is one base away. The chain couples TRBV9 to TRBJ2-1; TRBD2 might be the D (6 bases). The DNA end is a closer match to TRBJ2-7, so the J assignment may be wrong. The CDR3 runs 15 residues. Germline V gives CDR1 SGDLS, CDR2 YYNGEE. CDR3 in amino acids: CASSEGLQAHNEQYF. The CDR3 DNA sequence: TGTGCCAGCAGCGAGGGACTCCAGGCCCACAATGAGCAGTACTTC.

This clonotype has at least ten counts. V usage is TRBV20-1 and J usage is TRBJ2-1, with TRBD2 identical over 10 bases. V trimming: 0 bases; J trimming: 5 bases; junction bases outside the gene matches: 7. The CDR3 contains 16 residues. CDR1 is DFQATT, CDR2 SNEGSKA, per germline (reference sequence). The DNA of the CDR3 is TGCAGTGCTAGAGATTTTAGCGGGAGGTCTAACAATGAGCAGTTCTTC. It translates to CSARDFSGRSNNEQFF.

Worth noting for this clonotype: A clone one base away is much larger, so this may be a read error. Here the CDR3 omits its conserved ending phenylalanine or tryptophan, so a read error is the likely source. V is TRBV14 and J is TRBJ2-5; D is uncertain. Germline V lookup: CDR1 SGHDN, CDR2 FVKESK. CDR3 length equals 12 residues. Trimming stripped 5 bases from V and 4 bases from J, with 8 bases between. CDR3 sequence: CASSFSRETQYI. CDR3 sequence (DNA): TGTGCCAGCAGCTTCTCACGAGAGACCCAGTACATC.